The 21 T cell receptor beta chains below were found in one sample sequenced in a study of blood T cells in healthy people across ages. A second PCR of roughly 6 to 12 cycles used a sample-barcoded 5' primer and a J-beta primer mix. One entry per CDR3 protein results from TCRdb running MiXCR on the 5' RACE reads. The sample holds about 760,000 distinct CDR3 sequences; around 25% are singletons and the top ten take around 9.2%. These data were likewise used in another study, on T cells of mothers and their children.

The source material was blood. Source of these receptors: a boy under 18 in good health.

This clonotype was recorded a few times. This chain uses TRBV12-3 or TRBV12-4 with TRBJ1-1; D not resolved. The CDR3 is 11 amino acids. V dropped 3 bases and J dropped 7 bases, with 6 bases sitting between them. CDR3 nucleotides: TGTGCCAGCAGTTTTTGGGGTGAAGCTTTCTTT. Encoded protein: CASSFWGEAFF.

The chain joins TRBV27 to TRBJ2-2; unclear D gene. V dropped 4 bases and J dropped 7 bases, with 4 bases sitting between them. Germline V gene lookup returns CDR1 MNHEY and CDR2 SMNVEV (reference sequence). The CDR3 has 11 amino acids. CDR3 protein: CASSWGGELFF. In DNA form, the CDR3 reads TGTGCCAGCAGTTGGGGCGGGGAGCTGTTTTTT.

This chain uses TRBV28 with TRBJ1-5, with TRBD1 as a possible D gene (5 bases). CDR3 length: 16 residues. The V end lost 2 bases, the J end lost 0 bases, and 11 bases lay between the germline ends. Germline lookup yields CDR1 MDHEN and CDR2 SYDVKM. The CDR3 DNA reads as TGTGCCAGCAGTTTAACGTCGGGGCATAGCAATCAGCCCCAGCATTTT. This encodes CASSLTSGHSNQPQHF.

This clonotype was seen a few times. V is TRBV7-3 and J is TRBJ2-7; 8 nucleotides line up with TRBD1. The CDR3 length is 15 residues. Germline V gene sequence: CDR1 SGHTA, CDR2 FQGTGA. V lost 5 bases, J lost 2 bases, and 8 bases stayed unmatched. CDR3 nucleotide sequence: TGTGCCAGCAGCCTACGACAGGGGAAAACCTACGAGCAGTACTTC. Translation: CASSLRQGKTYEQYF.

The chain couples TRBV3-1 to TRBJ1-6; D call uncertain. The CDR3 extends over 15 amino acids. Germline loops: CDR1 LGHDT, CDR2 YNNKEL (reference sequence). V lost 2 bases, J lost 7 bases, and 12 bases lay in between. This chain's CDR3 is CASSQRPNTNSPLHF. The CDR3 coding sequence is TGTGCCAGCAGCCAACGACCGAACACAAATTCACCCCTCCACTTT.

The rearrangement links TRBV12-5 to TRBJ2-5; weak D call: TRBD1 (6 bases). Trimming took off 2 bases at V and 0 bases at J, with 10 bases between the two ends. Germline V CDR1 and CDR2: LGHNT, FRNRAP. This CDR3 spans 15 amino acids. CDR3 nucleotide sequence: TGTGCTAGTGGTTTGCCAGGGACAAACCAAGAGACCCAGTACTTC. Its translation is CASGLPGTNQETQYF.

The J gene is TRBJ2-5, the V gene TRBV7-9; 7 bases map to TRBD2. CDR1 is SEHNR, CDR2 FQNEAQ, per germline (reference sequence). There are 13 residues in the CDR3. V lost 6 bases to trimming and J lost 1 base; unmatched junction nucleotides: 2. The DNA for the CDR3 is TGTGCCAGCAGACCTAGCGGCCAAGAGACCCAGTACTTC. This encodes CASRPSGQETQYF.

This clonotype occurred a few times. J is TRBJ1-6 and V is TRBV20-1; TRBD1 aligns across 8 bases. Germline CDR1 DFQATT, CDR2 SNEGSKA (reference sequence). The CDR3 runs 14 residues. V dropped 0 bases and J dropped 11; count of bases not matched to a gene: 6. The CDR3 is CSARDAGGNPPLHF. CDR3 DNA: TGCAGTGCTAGAGATGCAGGGGGCAATCCACCCCTCCACTTT.

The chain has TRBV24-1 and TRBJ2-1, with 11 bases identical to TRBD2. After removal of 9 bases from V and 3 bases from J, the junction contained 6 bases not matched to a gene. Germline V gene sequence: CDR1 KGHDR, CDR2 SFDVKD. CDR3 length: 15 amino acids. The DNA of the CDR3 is TGTGCCACCGCCACTAGCGGGGGTAACTACAATGAGCAGTTCTTC. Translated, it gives CATATSGGNYNEQFF.

CDR3 DNA sequence: TGCAGCGTTGGGGAGGCCCGATCCAACGTCCTGACTTTC. Translation: CSVGEARSNVLTF. The chain has TRBV29-1 and TRBJ2-6, with D maybe TRBD2 (6 bases). CDR3 length: 13 residues. The V end was cut by 4 bases, the J end by 8 bases, with 12 bases between. CDR1 is SQVTM, CDR2 ANQGSEA, per germline.

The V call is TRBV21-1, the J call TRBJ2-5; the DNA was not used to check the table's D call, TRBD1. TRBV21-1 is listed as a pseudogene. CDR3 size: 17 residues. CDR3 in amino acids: CASSKRSRPDGQETQYF. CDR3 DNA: TGTGCCAGCAGCAAAAGGTCTCGCCCCGACGGGCAAGAGACCCAGTACTTC.

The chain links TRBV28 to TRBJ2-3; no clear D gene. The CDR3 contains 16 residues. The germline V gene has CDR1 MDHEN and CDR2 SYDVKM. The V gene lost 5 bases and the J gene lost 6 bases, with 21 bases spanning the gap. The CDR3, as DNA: TGTGCCAGCAGTCCCGTGGTAGCTGCTGAGTGGGATACGCAGTATTTT. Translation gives CASSPVVAAEWDTQYF.

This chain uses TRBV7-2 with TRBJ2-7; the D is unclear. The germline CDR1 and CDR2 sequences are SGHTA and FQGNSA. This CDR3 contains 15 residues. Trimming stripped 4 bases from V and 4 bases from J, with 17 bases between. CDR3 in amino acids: CASSSQPGPQYEQYF. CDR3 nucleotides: TGTGCCAGCAGCTCCCAACCCGGGCCGCAGTACGAGCAGTACTTC.

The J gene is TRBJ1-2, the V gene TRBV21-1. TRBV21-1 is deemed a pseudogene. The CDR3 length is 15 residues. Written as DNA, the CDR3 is TGTGCCAGCAGCAAGGACCCAAGAGGGCTGAGGGGCTACACCTTC. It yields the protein CASSKDPRGLRGYTF.

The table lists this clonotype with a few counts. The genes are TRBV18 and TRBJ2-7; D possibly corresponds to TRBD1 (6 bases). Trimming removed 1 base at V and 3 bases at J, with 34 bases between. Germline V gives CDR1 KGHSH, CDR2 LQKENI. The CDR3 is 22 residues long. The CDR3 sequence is CASSPLGGSGTTTQGYHYEQYF. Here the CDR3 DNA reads TGTGCCAGCTCACCACTTGGGGGCTCCGGGACCACAACTCAGGGTTATCACTACGAGCAGTACTTC.

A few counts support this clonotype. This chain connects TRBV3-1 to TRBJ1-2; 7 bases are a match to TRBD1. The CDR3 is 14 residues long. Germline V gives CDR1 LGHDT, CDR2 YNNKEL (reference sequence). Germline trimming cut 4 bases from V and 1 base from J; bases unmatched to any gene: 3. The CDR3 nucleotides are TGTGCCAGCAGCCGGGGACAGCATAACTATGGCTACACCTTC. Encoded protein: CASSRGQHNYGYTF.

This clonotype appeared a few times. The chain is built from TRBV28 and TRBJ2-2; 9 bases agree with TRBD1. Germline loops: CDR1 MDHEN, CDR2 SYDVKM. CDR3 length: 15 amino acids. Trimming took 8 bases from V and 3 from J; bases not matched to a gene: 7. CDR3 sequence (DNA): TGTGCCAGCGGCTCGCGGGACAGGGACACCGGGGAGCTGTTTTTT. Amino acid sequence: CASGSRDRDTGELFF. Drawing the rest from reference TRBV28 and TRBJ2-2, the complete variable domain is DVKVTQSSRYLVKRTGEKVFLECVQDMDHENMFWYRQDPGLGLRLIYFSYDVKMKEKGDIPEGYSVSREKKERFSLILESASTNQTSMYLCASGSRDRDTGELFFGEGSRLTVL.

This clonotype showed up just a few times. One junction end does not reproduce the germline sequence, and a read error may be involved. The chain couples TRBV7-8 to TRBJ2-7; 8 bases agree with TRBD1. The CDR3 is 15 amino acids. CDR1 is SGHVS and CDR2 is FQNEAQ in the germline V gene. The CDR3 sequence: CASNLSRTGYHEQYF. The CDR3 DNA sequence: TGTGCCAGCAACTTAAGCCGGACAGGGTATCACGAGCAGTACTTC.

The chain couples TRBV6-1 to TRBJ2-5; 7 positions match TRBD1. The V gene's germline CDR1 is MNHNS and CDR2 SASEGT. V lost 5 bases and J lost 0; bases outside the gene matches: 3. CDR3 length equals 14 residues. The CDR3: CASSTGDYQETQYF. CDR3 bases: TGTGCCAGCAGTACAGGGGATTACCAAGAGACCCAGTACTTC.

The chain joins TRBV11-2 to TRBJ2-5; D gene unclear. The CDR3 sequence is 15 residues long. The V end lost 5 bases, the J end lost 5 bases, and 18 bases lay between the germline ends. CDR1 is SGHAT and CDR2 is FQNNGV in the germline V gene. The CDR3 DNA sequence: TGTGCCAGCAGCCAGACGAAGATCTTTCAGGAGACCCAGTACTTC. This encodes CASSQTKIFQETQYF. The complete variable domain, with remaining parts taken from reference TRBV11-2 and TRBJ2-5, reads EAGVAQSPRYKIIEKRQSVAFWCNPISGHATLYWYQQILGQGPKLLIQFQNNGVVDDSQLPKDRFSAERLKGVDSTLKIQPAKLEDSAVYLCASSQTKIFQETQYFGPGTRLLVL.

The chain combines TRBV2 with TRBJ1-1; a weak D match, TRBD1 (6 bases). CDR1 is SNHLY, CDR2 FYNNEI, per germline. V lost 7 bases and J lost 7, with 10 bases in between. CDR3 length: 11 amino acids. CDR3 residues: CASTAGVEAFF. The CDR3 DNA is TGTGCCAGCACGGCAGGGGTTGAAGCTTTCTTT.